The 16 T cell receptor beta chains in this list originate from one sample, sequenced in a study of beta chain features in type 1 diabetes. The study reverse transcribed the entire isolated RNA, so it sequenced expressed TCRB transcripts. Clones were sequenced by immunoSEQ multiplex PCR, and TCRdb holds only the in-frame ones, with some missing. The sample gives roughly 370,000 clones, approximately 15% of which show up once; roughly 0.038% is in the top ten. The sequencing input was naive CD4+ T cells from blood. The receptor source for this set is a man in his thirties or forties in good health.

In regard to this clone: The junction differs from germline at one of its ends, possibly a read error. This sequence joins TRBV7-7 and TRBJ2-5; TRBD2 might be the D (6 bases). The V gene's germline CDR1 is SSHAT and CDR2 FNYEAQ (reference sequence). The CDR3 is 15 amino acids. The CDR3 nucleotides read TGTGCTAGCAGCCCACTAGCACGGGAGAGAGAGACCCAGTACTTC. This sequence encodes CASSPLARERETQYF.

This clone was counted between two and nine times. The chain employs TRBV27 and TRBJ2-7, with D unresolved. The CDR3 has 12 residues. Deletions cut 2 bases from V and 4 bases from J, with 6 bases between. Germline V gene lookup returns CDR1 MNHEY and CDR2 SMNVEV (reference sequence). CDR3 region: CASSLMGYEQYF. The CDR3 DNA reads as TGTGCCAGCAGTTTAATGGGGTACGAGCAGTACTTC.

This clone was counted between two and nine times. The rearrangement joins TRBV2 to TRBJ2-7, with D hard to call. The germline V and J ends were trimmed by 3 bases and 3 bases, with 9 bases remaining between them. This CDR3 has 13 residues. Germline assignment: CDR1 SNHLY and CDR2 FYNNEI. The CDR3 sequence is CASSDGQRYEQYF. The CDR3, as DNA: TGTGCCAGCAGTGATGGTCAGCGCTACGAGCAGTACTTC.

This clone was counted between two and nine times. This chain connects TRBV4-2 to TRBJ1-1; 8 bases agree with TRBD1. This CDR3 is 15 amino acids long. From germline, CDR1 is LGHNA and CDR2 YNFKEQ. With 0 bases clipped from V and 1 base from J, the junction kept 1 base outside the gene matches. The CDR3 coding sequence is TGTGCCAGCAGCCAAGAAGGACAGGGGAACACTGAAGCTTTCTTT. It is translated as CASSQEGQGNTEAFF.

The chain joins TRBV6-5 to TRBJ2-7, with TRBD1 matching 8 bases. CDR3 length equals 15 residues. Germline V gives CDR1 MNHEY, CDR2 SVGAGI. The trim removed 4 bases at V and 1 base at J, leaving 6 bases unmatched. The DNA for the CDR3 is TGTGCCAGCAGTTTATTCCGGGACAGGTCCTACGAGCAGTACTTC. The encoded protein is CASSLFRDRSYEQYF.

In DNA, the CDR3 is TGTGCCAGCAGCTCTCACCCCAGGGTAGCACAAGAGACCCAGTACTTC. It specifies CASSSHPRVAQETQYF. This chain joins TRBV7-2 and TRBJ2-5, with D possibly TRBD1 on 5 matching bases. The germline CDR1 and CDR2 sequences are SGHTA and FQGNSA. CDR3 size: 16 residues. V lost 4 bases to trimming and J lost 2 bases, with 17 bases between them.

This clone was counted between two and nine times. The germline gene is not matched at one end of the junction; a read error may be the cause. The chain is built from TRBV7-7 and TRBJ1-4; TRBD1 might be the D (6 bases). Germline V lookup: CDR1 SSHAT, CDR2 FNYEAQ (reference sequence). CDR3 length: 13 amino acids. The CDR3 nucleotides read TGTGCTAGCAGCACCGGGGGCACAGAAAAACTGTTTTTT. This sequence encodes CASSTGGTEKLFF.

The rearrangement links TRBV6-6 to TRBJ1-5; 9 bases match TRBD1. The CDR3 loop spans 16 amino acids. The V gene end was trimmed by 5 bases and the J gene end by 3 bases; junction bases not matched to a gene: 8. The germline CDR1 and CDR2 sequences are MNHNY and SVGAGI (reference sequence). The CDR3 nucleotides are TGTGCCAGCAGTATCCTAGGGACAGGGCTCAATCAGCCCCAGCATTTT. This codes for CASSILGTGLNQPQHF.

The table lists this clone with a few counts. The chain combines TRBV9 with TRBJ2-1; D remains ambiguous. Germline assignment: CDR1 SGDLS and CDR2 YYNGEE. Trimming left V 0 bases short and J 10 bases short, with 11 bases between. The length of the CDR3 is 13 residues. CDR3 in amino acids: CASSVAASPEQFF. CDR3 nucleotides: TGTGCCAGCAGCGTAGCGGCCTCACCAGAGCAGTTCTTC.

This chain's CDR3 is CASSRRQGVDTEAFF. The CDR3 coding sequence is TGCGCCAGCAGCCGCAGACAGGGAGTAGACACTGAAGCTTTCTTT. The chain employs TRBV4-1 and TRBJ1-1, with 7 bases identical to TRBD1. CDR1 and CDR2 (germline): MGHRA, YSYEKL. V trimming: 4 bases; J trimming: 3 bases; junction bases outside the gene matches: 8. This CDR3 is built from 15 residues.

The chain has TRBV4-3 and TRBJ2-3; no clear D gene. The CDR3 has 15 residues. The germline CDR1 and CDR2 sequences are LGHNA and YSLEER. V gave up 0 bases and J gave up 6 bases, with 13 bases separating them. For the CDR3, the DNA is TGCGCCAGCAGCCAAGAAAGTTCATCCTTGGATACGCAGTATTTT. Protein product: CASSQESSSLDTQYF.

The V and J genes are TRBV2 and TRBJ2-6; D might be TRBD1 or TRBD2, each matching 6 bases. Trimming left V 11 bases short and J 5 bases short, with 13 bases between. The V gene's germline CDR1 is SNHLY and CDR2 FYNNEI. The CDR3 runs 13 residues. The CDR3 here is CAPGGPRANVLTF. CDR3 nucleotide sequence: TGTGCCCCCGGGGGCCCTCGGGCCAACGTCCTGACTTTC.

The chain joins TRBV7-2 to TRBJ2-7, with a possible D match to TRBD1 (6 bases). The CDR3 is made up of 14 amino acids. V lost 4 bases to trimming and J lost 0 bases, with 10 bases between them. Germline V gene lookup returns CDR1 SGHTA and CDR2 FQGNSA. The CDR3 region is CASSSGVSSYEQYV. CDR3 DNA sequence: TGTGCCAGCAGCTCAGGGGTAAGCTCCTACGAGCAGTACGTC.

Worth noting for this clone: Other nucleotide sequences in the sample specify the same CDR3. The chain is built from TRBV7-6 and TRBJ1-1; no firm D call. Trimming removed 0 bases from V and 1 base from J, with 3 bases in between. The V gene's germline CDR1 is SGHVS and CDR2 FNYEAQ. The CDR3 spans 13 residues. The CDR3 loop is CASSLAQNTEAFF. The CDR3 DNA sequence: TGTGCCAGCAGCTTAGCACAGAACACTGAAGCTTTCTTT.

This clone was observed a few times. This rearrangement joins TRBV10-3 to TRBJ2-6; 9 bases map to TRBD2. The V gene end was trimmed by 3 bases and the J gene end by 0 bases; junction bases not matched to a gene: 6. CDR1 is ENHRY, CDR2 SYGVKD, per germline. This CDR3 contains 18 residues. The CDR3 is CAISDPGLASSGANVLTF. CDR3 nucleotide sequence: TGTGCCATCAGTGACCCGGGACTAGCCTCCTCTGGGGCCAACGTCCTGACTTTC.

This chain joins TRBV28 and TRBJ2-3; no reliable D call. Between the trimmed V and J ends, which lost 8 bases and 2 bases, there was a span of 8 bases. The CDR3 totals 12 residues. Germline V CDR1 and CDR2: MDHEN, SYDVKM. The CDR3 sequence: CASGVNTDTQYF. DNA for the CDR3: TGTGCCAGCGGGGTAAACACAGATACGCAGTATTTT.